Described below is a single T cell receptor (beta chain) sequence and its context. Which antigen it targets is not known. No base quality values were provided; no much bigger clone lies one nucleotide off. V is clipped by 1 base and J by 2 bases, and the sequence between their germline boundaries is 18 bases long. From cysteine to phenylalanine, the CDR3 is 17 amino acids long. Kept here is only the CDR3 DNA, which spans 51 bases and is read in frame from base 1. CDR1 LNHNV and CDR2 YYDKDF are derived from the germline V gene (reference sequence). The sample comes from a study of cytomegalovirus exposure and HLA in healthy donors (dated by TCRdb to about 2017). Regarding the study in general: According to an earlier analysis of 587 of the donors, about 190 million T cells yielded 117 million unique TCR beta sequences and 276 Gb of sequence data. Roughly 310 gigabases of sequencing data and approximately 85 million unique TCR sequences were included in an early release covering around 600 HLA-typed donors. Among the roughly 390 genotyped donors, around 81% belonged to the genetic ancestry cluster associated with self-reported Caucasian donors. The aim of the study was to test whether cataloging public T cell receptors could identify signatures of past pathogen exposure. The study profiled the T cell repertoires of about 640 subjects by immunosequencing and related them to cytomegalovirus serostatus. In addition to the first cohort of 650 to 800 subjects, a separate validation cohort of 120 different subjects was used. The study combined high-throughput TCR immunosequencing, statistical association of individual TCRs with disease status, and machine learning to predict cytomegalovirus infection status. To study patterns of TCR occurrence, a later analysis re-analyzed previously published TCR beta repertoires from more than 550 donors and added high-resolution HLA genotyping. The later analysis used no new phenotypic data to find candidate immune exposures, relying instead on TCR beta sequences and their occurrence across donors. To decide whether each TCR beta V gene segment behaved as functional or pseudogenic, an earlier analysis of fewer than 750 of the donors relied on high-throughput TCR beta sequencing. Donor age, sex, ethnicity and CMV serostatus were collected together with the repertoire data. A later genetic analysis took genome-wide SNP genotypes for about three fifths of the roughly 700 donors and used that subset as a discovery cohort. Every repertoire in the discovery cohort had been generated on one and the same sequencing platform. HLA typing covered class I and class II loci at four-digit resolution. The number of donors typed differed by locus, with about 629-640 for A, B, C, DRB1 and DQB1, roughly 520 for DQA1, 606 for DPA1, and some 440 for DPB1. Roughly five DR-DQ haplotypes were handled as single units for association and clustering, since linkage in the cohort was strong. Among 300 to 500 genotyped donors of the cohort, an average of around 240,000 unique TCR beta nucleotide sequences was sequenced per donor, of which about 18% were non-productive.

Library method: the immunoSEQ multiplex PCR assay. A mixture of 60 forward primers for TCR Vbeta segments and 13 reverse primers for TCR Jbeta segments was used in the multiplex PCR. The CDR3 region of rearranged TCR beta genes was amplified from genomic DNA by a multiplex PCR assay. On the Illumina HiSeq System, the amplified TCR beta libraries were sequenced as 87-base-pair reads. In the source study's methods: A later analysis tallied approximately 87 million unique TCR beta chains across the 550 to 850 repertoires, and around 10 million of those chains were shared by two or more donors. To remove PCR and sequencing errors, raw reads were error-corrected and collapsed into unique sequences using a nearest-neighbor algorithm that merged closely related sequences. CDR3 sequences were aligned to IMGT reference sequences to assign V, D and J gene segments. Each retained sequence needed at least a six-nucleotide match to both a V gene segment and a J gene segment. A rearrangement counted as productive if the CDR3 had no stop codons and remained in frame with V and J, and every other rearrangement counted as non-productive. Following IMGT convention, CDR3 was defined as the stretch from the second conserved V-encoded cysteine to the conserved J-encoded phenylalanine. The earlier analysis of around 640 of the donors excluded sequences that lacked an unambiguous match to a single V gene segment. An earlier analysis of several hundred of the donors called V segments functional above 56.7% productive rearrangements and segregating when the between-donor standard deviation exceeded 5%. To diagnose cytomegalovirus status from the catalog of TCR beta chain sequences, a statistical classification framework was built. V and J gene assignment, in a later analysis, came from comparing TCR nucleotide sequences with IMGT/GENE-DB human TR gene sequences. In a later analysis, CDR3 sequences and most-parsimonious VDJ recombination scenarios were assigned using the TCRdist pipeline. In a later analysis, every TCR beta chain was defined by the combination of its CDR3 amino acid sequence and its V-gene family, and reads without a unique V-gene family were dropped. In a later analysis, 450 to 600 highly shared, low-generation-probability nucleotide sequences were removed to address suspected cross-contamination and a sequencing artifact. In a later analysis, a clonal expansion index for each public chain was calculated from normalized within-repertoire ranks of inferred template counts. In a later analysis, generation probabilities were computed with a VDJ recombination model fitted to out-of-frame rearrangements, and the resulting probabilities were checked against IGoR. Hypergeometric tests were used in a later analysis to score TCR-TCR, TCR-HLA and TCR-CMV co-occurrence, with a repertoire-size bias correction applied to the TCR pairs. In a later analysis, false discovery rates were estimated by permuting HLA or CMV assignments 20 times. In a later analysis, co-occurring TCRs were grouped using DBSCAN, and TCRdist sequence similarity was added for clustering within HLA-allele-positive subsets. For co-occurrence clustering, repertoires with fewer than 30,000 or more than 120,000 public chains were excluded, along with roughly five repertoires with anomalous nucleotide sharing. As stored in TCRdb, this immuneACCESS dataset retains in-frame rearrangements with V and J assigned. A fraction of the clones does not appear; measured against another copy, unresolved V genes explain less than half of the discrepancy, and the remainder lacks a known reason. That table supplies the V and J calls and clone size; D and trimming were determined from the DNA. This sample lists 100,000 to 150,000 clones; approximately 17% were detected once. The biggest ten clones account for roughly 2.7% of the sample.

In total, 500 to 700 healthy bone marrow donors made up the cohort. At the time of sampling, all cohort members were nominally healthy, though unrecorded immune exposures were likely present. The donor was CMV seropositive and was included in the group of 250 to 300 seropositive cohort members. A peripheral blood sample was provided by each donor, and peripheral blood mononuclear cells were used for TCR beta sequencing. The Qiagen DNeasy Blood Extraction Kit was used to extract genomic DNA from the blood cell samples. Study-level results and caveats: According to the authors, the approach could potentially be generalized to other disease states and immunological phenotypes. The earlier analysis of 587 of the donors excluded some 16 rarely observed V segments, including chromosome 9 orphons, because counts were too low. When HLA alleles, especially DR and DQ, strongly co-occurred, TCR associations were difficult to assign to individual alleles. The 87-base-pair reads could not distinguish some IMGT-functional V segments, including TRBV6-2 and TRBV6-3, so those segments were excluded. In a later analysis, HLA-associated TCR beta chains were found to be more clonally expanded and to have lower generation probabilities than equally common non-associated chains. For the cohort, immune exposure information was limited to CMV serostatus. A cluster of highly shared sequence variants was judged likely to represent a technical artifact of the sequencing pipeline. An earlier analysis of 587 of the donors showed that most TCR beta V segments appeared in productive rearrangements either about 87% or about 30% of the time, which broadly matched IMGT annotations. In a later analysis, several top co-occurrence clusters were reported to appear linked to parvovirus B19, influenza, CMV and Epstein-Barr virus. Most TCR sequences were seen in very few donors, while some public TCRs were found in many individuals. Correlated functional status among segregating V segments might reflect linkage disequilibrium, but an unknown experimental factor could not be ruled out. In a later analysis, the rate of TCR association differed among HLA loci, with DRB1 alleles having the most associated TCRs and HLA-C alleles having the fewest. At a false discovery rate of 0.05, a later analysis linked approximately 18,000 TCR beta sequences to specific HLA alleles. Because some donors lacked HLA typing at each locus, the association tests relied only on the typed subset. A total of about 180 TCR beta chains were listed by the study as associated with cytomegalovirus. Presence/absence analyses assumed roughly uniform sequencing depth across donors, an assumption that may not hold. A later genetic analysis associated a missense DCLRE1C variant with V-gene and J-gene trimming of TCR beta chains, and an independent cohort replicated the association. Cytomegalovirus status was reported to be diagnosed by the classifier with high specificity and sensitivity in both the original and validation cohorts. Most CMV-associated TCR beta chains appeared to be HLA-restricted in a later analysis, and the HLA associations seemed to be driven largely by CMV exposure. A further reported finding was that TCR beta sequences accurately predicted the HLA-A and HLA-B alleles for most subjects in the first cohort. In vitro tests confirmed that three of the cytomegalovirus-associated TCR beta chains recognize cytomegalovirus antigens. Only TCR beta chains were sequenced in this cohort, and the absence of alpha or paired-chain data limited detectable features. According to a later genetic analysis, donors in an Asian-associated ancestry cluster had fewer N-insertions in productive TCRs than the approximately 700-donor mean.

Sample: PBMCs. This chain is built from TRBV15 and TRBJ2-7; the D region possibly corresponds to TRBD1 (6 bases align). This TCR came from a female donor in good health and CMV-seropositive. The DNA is TGTGCCACCAGCAGAGGCTGGGGGCAGAGATCGACCTACGAGCAGTACTTC. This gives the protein CATSRGWGQRSTYEQYF.